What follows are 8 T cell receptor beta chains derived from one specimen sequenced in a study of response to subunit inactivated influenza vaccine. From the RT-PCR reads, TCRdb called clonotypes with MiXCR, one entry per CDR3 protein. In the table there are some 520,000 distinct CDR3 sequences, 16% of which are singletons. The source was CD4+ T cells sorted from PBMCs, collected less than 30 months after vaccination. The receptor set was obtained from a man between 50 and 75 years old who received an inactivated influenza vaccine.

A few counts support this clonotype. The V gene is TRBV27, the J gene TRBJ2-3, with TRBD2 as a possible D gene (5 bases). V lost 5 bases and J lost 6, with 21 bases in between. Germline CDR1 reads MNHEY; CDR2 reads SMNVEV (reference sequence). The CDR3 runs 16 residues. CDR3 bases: TGTGCCAGCAGTCCCGGACTGGTTCTCACCGTGGATACGCAGTATTTT. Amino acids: CASSPGLVLTVDTQYF.

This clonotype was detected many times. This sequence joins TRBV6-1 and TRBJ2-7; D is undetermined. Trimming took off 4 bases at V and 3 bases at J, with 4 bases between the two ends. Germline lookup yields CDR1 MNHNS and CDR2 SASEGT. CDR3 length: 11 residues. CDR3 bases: TGTGCCAGCAGTGCGTTCTACGAGCAGTACTTC. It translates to CASSAFYEQYF.

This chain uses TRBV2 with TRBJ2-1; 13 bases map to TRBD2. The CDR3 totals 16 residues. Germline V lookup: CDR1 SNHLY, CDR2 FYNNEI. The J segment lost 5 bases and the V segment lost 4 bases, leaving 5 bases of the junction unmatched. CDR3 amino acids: CASSGLAGGQNNEQFF. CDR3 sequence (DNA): TGTGCCAGCAGTGGACTAGCGGGAGGTCAAAACAATGAGCAGTTCTTC. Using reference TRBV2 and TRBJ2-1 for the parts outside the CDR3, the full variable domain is EPEVTQTPSHQVTQMGQEVILRCVPISNHLYFYWYRQILGQKVEFLVSFYNNEISEKSEIFDDQFSVERPDGSNFTLKIRSTKLEDSAMYFCASSGLAGGQNNEQFFGPGTRLTVL.

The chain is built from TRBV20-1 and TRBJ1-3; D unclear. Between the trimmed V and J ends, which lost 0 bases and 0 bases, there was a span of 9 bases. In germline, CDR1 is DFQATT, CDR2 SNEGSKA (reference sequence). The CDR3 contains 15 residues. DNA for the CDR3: TGCAGTGCTAGAGATGGCAGGCTCTCTGGAAACACCATATATTTT. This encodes CSARDGRLSGNTIYF.

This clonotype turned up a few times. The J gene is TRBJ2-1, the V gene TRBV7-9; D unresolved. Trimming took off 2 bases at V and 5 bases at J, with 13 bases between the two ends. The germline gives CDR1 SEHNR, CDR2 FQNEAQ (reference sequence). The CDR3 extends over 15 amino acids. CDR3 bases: TGTGCCAGCAGCTTACTAGGTGGCGTCCACAATGAGCAGTTCTTC. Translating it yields CASSLLGGVHNEQFF.

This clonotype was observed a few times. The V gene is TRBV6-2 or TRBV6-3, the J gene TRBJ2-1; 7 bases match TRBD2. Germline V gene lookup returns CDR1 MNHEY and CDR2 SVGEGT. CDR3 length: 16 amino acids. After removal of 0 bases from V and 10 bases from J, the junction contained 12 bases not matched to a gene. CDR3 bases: TGTGCCAGCAGTTACTCGAAAGCGGGGACGGAAACGGAGCAGTTCTTC. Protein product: CASSYSKAGTETEQFF.

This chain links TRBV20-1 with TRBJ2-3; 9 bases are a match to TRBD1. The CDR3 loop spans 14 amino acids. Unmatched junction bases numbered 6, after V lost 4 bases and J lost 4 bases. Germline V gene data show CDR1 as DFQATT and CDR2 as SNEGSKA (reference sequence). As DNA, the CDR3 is TGCAGTGCTAAGACAGGGGGATGGGCAGATACGCAGTATTTT. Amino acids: CSAKTGGWADTQYF.

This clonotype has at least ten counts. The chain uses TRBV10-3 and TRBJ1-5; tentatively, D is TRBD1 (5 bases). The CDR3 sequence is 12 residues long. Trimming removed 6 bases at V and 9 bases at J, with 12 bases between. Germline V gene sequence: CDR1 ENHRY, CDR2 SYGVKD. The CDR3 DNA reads TGTGCCATCAGCCAACAGGATGGGCCCCAGCATTTT. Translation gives CAISQQDGPQHF.